One and the same sample provided the 21 T cell receptor beta chains below, sequenced in a study of blood T cell repertoires in COVID-19. Some clones are missing from TCRdb's copy, which holds only in-frame ones; the method was immunoSEQ multiplex PCR. The repertoire holds some 230,000 clones, with 86% as singletons. The sequencing input was peripheral blood. The receptors originated from a woman between 50 and 59 years old with COVID-19, enrolled during active disease.

The V and J genes are TRBV11-2 and TRBJ2-2; TRBD2 matches at 8 bases. This CDR3 comprises 16 residues. Germline assignment: CDR1 SGHAT and CDR2 FQNNGV. V lost 3 bases, J lost 0 bases, and 3 bases stayed unmatched. CDR3 loop: CASSFLAGPNTGELFF. In DNA, the CDR3 is TGTGCCAGCAGCTTTTTAGCGGGGCCGAACACCGGGGAGCTGTTTTTT.

The chain has TRBV28 and TRBJ1-2, with 9 bases that match TRBD1. CDR3 length: 16 amino acids. With 5 bases clipped from V and 1 base from J, the junction kept 8 bases outside the gene matches. CDR1 MDHEN and CDR2 SYDVKM come from the germline V gene. The CDR3, as DNA: TGTGCCAGCAGTCCCCTCGGGACAGGGCTTAACTATGGCTACACCTTC. This sequence encodes CASSPLGTGLNYGYTF.

The chain couples TRBV6-2 or TRBV6-3 to TRBJ2-2; TRBD1 aligns across 7 bases. This CDR3 is built from 16 residues. J was trimmed by 1 base and V by 5 bases; bases with no gene match: 7. Per germline, CDR1 MNHEY and CDR2 SVGEGT. This CDR3 is CASSPPGGRNTGELFF. DNA for the CDR3: TGTGCCAGCAGTCCCCCAGGGGGTCGGAACACCGGGGAGCTGTTTTTT.

This chain connects TRBV12-5 to TRBJ2-7; 12 nucleotides align to TRBD2. Germline V lookup: CDR1 LGHNT, CDR2 FRNRAP. The CDR3 is 15 residues long. V dropped 5 bases and J dropped 2; count of bases not matched to a gene: 4. The CDR3: CASGLPSGGAYEQYF. The CDR3 DNA follows: TGTGCTAGTGGTCTCCCTAGCGGGGGGGCCTACGAGCAGTACTTC.

This clone was counted once. The CDR3 DNA reads as TGTGCCAGCAGCGTAGCAGGGCTGAGGGGGCAGGAAGCTTTCTTT. Encoded protein: CASSVAGLRGQEAFF. The chain employs TRBV9 and TRBJ1-1; 7 nucleotides match TRBD1. Germline V lookup: CDR1 SGDLS, CDR2 YYNGEE. The CDR3 has 15 residues. V shed 0 bases and J 8 bases; nucleotides not matched to a gene: 10.

The chain joins TRBV19 to TRBJ1-2; TRBD1 might be the D (6 bases). The CDR3 extends over 13 amino acids. Germline V gives CDR1 LNHDA, CDR2 SQIVND (reference sequence). V dropped 3 bases and J dropped 6 bases, with 11 bases sitting between them. The CDR3 bases are TGTGCCAGTAGTATTGCAGGGGCGGATGGCTACACCTTC. Amino acids: CASSIAGADGYTF.

The genes are TRBV7-2 and TRBJ1-1; maybe TRBD1 (6 bases). V lost 3 bases, J lost 6 bases, and 8 bases lay in between. The CDR3 is made up of 12 amino acids. Germline assignment: CDR1 SGHTA and CDR2 FQGNSA. The CDR3 sequence: CASSFRQAEAFF. The CDR3, as DNA: TGTGCCAGCAGCTTTAGACAGGCTGAAGCTTTCTTT.

The CDR3 loop is CASSDPDRGPSGELFF. The CDR3 region has the DNA TGTGCCAGCAGTGACCCCGACAGGGGGCCGTCCGGGGAGCTGTTTTTT. The chain couples TRBV6-4 to TRBJ2-2; TRBD1 agrees at 10 bases. The V gene end was trimmed by 2 bases and the J gene end by 6 bases; junction bases not matched to a gene: 6. This CDR3 has 16 residues. Germline V gene data show CDR1 as MRHNA and CDR2 as SNTAGT.

This chain joins TRBV5-6 and TRBJ2-5; D unresolved. Trimming stripped 2 bases from V and 2 bases from J, with 10 bases between. The germline V gene has CDR1 SGHDT and CDR2 YYEEEE. This CDR3 spans 14 amino acids. CDR3 in amino acids: CASSFGVSQETQYF. As DNA, the CDR3 is TGTGCCAGCAGCTTCGGAGTCAGTCAAGAGACCCAGTACTTC.

This chain uses TRBV30 with TRBJ1-2; perhaps TRBD1 as D (6 bases). Trimming cost V 3 bases and J 4 bases, with 12 bases left between them. CDR3 length: 13 residues. From germline, CDR1 is GTSNPN and CDR2 SVGIG (reference sequence). This CDR3 is CAWRSADSYGYTF. As DNA, the CDR3 is TGTGCCTGGAGGTCGGCGGACAGCTATGGCTACACCTTC.

This clone was counted a single time. The chain uses TRBV18 and TRBJ1-1, with 9 bases matching TRBD1. V was clipped by 6 bases and J by 2 bases; unmatched bases: 1. The CDR3 loop spans 13 amino acids. Germline V CDR1 and CDR2: KGHSH, LQKENI. The CDR3 sequence: CASSGQGNTEAFF. CDR3 sequence (DNA): TGTGCCAGCTCGGGACAGGGTAACACTGAAGCTTTCTTT.

The CDR3 bases are TGTGCCACCAGTGGGAGCTACGAGCAGTACTTC. Encoded protein: CATSGSYEQYF. This chain links TRBV15 with TRBJ2-7; D possibly corresponds to TRBD2 (5 bases). Germline lookup yields CDR1 LNHNV and CDR2 YYDKDF (reference sequence). There are 11 residues in the CDR3. Trimming left V 6 bases short and J 3 bases short, with 6 bases between.

The chain carries TRBV7-2 and TRBJ2-7; TRBD1 matches at 7 bases. CDR1 SGHTA and CDR2 FQGNSA come from the germline V gene. The CDR3 has 15 residues. The ends lost 5 bases at V and 3 bases at J; junction bases unmatched: 10. The CDR3 loop is CASSQAWTGVYEQYF. CDR3 in DNA: TGTGCCAGCAGCCAGGCGTGGACAGGAGTCTACGAGCAGTACTTC.

The chain carries TRBV19 and TRBJ2-1; TRBD2 matches 10 bases. J gave up 12 bases and V 6 bases, and 14 bases lay outside the gene matches. The CDR3 covers 15 residues. Looked up from germline, CDR1 is LNHDA and CDR2 is SQIVND (reference sequence). CDR3 in amino acids: CASRIGLAGAGGQFF. Written as DNA, the CDR3 is TGTGCCAGTAGGATCGGGCTAGCGGGGGCGGGTGGGCAGTTCTTC.

Here the CDR3 DNA reads TGTGCCAGCAGTGAATATATGGGGGGGGCGCAAGAGACCCAGTACTTC. This translates into CASSEYMGGAQETQYF. The V and J genes are TRBV25-1 and TRBJ2-5; D is possibly TRBD2 (7 bases). The CDR3 is made up of 16 amino acids. Germline CDR1 and CDR2: MGHDK and SYGVNS. Trimming stripped 0 bases from V and 2 bases from J, with 13 bases between.

The chain employs TRBV19 and TRBJ1-5, with D maybe TRBD1 (5 bases). Trimming shortened V by 7 bases and J by 6 bases, and 13 bases separated the two germline ends. CDR1 is LNHDA, CDR2 SQIVND, per germline (reference sequence). This CDR3 is 13 amino acids long. DNA for the CDR3: TGTGCCAGTACTGGTTGGGGGGGTCAGCCCCAGCATTTT. Translated: CASTGWGGQPQHF.

The rearrangement links TRBV6-1 to TRBJ2-7; perhaps TRBD1 as D (6 bases). Trimming removed 3 bases from V and 3 bases from J, with 9 bases in between. The CDR3 is 13 residues long. In germline, CDR1 is MNHNS, CDR2 SASEGT. The DNA of the CDR3 is TGTGCCAGCAGTGAGGGGGCATACTACGAGCAGTACGTC. Protein sequence: CASSEGAYYEQYV.

The gene calls are TRBV6-2 or TRBV6-3 and TRBJ2-7; perhaps TRBD2 as D (6 bases). Germline assignment: CDR1 MNHEY and CDR2 SVGEGT. Trimming stripped 0 bases from V and 0 bases from J, with 6 bases between. This CDR3 is built from 14 residues. The CDR3 protein is CASSYSGGSYEQYF. The CDR3 coding sequence is TGTGCCAGCAGTTACTCGGGGGGCTCCTACGAGCAGTACTTC.

The V call is TRBV14, the J call TRBJ2-1; perhaps TRBD1 as D (6 bases). V lost 1 base and J lost 4, with 14 bases in between. CDR3 length: 16 amino acids. The germline gives CDR1 SGHDN, CDR2 FVKESK. The CDR3 is CASSQGWGLKYNEQFF. The DNA for the CDR3 is TGTGCCAGCAGCCAAGGTTGGGGGCTAAAGTACAATGAGCAGTTCTTC.

V gene TRBV28 combines with J gene TRBJ2-1; 10 bases align to TRBD1. Trimming removed 6 bases from V and 7 bases from J; junction bases left unmatched: 9. The CDR3 runs to 15 residues. The V gene's germline CDR1 is MDHEN and CDR2 SYDVKM. CDR3 sequence: CASRPTGGLANEQFF. The CDR3 nucleotides read TGTGCCAGCAGGCCGACAGGGGGCTTAGCGAATGAGCAGTTCTTC.

This clone was recorded a few times. Here the CDR3 reads CASSPVAGTGAGNTIYF. The CDR3 nucleotides are TGTGCCAGCAGCCCTGTGGCTGGGACAGGGGCTGGAAACACCATATATTTT. This rearrangement joins TRBV6-2 or TRBV6-3 to TRBJ1-3, with 10 bases that match TRBD1. In germline, CDR1 is MNHEY, CDR2 SVGEGT. CDR3 size: 17 residues. V trimming: 6 bases; J trimming: 2 bases; junction bases outside the gene matches: 10.